The clone carrying this TCR beta chain was seen at least ten times. Its antigen is unknown. The V gene's germline CDR1 is KGHDR and CDR2 SFDVKD. Trimming stripped 4 bases from V and 5 bases from J, with 10 bases between. This CDR3 comprises 13 residues. MiXCR was run by TCRdb on the 5' RACE reads, yielding one entry per CDR3 protein. The sample contains 45,000 to 65,000 distinct CDR3 sequences, around 3.3% of which appear only once. The source of the sample is a study of neurological immune-mediated disorders. Study-level points and caveats: One related-CDR3 cluster, identified by phylogenetic grouping, held the repertoires of 18 of 34 multiple sclerosis patients and was a possible signature. HTLV-1-associated myelopathy showed the most TCR clonal expansion; multiple sclerosis the least, below healthy controls.

This rearrangement joins TRBV24-1 to TRBJ1-1; D gene uncertain. This sequence was found in a man in his forties with multiple sclerosis. Sequenced material: PBMCs. The CDR3 loop reads CATSDDVETEAFF. The CDR3 DNA is TGTGCCACCAGTGACGATGTAGAGACTGAAGCTTTCTTT.